This T cell receptor (beta chain) was documented in a study of monozygotic twins with inflammatory bowel disease. Findings and limits, study-wide: Possibly because of limited power, concordant and discordant twins showed no difference in repertoire similarity. IBD patients share fewer clonotypes with other people than healthy twins do, especially with disease activity.

Incorporation of UMIs carrying a 6-nucleotide sample barcode was performed by template switching. For each CDR3 protein, TCRdb gives one entry from its re-call of the 5' RACE reads, without DNA. The repertoire table contains fewer than 550,000 distinct CDR3 sequences. As concerns this clonotype: Its antigen is as yet unknown.

The V gene's germline CDR1 is SGHVS and CDR2 FNYEAQ. This CDR3 has 14 residues. The chain recombines TRBV7-6 with TRBJ2-7; as DNA is missing, the TRBD1 call by TCRdb cannot be tested. The sequenced sample consisted of blood. The source is a human donor with ulcerative colitis or Crohn's disease, or a healthy co-twin of an affected twin (not recorded which). This CDR3 is CASSVRDRPYEQYF. The full variable domain, rest sourced from reference TRBV7-6 and TRBJ2-7, is GAGVSQSPRYKVTKRGQDVALRCDPISGHVSLYWYRQALGQGPEFLTYFNYEAQQDKSGLPNDRFSAERPEGSISTLTIQRTEQRDSAMYRCASSVRDRPYEQYFGPGTRLTVT.